This T cell receptor (beta chain) was recovered during a study of blood T cells in healthy people across ages. Regarding the study as a whole: It was held that diversity estimates obtained from one million T cells represented underestimates.

This clonotype was detected only once. Its target is unknown. V was pared by 0 bases and J by 6 bases, with 5 bases of the junction left unmatched. CDR1 is SGHRS and CDR2 is YFSETQ in the germline V gene. The CDR3 is 15 residues long. Primers used in a second PCR of roughly 6 to 11 cycles were a sample-barcoded 5' primer and a J-beta primer mix. Sequencing yielded, for each sample, at least 2.5 million paired-end reads carrying CDR3. TCRdb reprocessed the 5' RACE reads via MiXCR and lists one record per CDR3 protein. The repertoire holds more than 500,000 distinct CDR3 sequences, with roughly a quarter as singletons. The data also belong to a second study, concerning T cells of mothers and their children.

Sequencing was performed on blood. The sequence derives from a boy aged 2 to 9 in good health. The rearrangement joins TRBV5-1 to TRBJ2-1; 8 bases agree with TRBD2. CDR3 sequence: CASSLGGLEFNEQFF. The CDR3 DNA sequence: TGCGCCAGCAGCTTGGGGGGACTAGAATTCAATGAGCAGTTCTTC.